The 18 T cell receptor beta chains below all came from one sample that was sequenced in a study of shared clonotypes between healthy human individuals. The data were produced by immunoSEQ multiplex PCR, yet TCRdb's version contains in-frame clones alone and is incomplete. Of fewer than 700,000 clones in the sample, around 78% were seen once. The sequencing sample was made of PBMCs. All receptors derive from a woman between 40 and 50 years old in good health. Some clones in this sample may be carry-over from other donors' samples.

The chain combines TRBV11-2 with TRBJ2-1; D remains ambiguous. The CDR3 totals 13 residues. Deletions cut 5 bases from V and 7 bases from J, with 12 bases between. Germline V gives CDR1 SGHAT, CDR2 FQNNGV. CDR3: CASSDRYPNEQFF. CDR3 sequence (DNA): TGTGCCAGCAGCGACCGTTACCCAAATGAGCAGTTCTTC.

Concerning this clone: A far larger clone is one nucleotide away, so this likely arose from a read error. Other DNA sequences within the sample encode an identical CDR3. The chain links TRBV4-2 to TRBJ2-3; tentative D call: TRBD2 (7 bases). The CDR3 extends over 16 amino acids. Germline CDR1 reads LGHNA; CDR2 reads YNFKEQ. The CDR3 DNA reads as TGTGCCAGTAGCCAGGGGACTACCACTAGCACAGATACGCAGTATTTT. Translating it yields CASSQGTTTSTDTQYF.

In the case of this clone: A far bigger clonotype differs at one base, so this is likely a read error. CDR3 amino acids: CASEGASGSSYEQYF. The CDR3, as DNA: TGTGCCAGCGAAGGAGCTAGCGGGAGTTCCTACGAGCAGTACTTC. The chain couples TRBV6-1 to TRBJ2-7; 10 nucleotides align to TRBD2. The CDR3 has 15 amino acids. Trimming cost V 8 bases and J 1 base; bases outside gene matches: 8. CDR1 MNHNS and CDR2 SASEGT come from the germline V gene.

This chain links TRBV30 with TRBJ1-4; possible D gene TRBD1, 6 bases. Trimming removed 3 bases at V and 8 bases at J, with 16 bases between. Germline CDR1 and CDR2: GTSNPN and SVGIG (reference sequence). The CDR3 contains 14 residues. CDR3 amino acids: CAWRGGGYFEKLFF. Here the CDR3 DNA reads TGTGCCTGGAGGGGAGGGGGATACTTCGAAAAACTGTTTTTT.

J is TRBJ2-5 and V is TRBV7-3, with D hard to call. The CDR3 loop spans 13 amino acids. The germline V and J ends were trimmed by 5 bases and 1 base, with 8 bases remaining between them. The germline gives CDR1 SGHTA, CDR2 FQGTGA. CDR3 DNA sequence: TGTGCCAGCAGCAACGGGCCCCAAGAGACCCAGTACTTC. Translating gives CASSNGPQETQYF.

The genes are TRBV7-9 and TRBJ2-5, with 7 bases aligning to TRBD2. Germline loops: CDR1 SEHNR, CDR2 FQNEAQ (reference sequence). CDR3 length: 13 amino acids. V was clipped by 10 bases and J by 5 bases; unmatched bases: 10. The CDR3 reads CATGEGTVETQYF. The CDR3 bases are TGTGCCACTGGGGAGGGGACGGTGGAGACCCAGTACTTC.

This sequence joins TRBV30 and TRBJ2-3; a weak D match, TRBD2 (5 bases). V was pared by 1 base and J by 2 bases, with 7 bases between. CDR3 length equals 13 residues. The V gene's germline CDR1 is GTSNPN and CDR2 SVGIG (reference sequence). The CDR3 DNA sequence: TGTGCCTGGAGTGCGACTAACACAGATACGCAGTATTTT. It translates to CAWSATNTDTQYF.

This chain uses TRBV4-2 with TRBJ2-2, with a weak D call TRBD1 (6 bases). There are 17 residues in the CDR3. Germline V gene lookup returns CDR1 LGHNA and CDR2 YNFKEQ. V was shortened by 5 bases and J by 0 bases, with 16 bases between the two germline ends. CDR3 loop: CASSSNPRGPNTGELFF. The CDR3 DNA reads TGTGCCAGCAGCTCAAACCCCAGGGGCCCGAACACCGGGGAGCTGTTTTTT.

V usage is TRBV7-3 and J usage is TRBJ2-2, with 13 bases aligning to TRBD2. The CDR3 is 15 residues long. CDR1 is SGHTA, CDR2 FQGTGA, per germline. V trimming: 8 bases; J trimming: 4 bases; junction bases outside the gene matches: 4. The CDR3 here is CASAGTSGATGELFF. The DNA of the CDR3 is TGTGCCAGCGCCGGGACTAGCGGGGCCACCGGGGAGCTGTTTTTT.

In this sample, this clone turned up many times. V gene TRBV6-4 combines with J gene TRBJ2-1; the match to TRBD2 covers 9 bases. CDR1 is MRHNA, CDR2 SNTAGT, per germline. CDR3 size: 15 residues. V was clipped by 6 bases and J by 4 bases; unmatched bases: 7. The CDR3 DNA is TGTGCCAGCAGCTTAGCGGGAGAACCATACAATGAGCAGTTCTTC. As protein: CASSLAGEPYNEQFF.

This clone was recorded a few times. This chain connects TRBV7-2 to TRBJ2-3, with 12 nucleotides matching TRBD2. Germline values: CDR1 SGHTA, CDR2 FQGNSA. The CDR3 runs to 18 residues. With V trimmed by 1 base and J by 4 bases, 9 bases remained unmatched. The CDR3 region has the DNA TGTGCCAGCAGCTTAGTCCTAGCGGGAGGGCCGGAGTCAGATACGCAGTATTTT. Amino acid sequence: CASSLVLAGGPESDTQYF.

A single count supports this clone. The rearrangement links TRBV2 to TRBJ2-7, with D perhaps matching TRBD1 (6 bases). Trimming shortened V by 4 bases and J by 2 bases, and 12 bases separated the two germline ends. CDR3 length: 14 residues. The germline gives CDR1 SNHLY, CDR2 FYNNEI. The CDR3 coding sequence is TGTGCCAGCAGTGGAACCGGGACACCCTACGAGCAGTACTTC. Translation gives CASSGTGTPYEQYF. Combining the CDR3 with reference TRBV2 and TRBJ2-7 gives the whole variable domain EPEVTQTPSHQVTQMGQEVILRCVPISNHLYFYWYRQILGQKVEFLVSFYNNEISEKSEIFDDQFSVERPDGSNFTLKIRSTKLEDSAMYFCASSGTGTPYEQYFGPGTRLTVT.

There are a few counts of this clone. The chain carries TRBV30 and TRBJ1-6; 8 bases match TRBD1. Germline CDR1 GTSNPN, CDR2 SVGIG (reference sequence). V lost 3 bases, J lost 5 bases, and 6 bases stayed unmatched. This CDR3 contains 15 residues. The CDR3 DNA sequence: TGTGCCTGGAGCCGCCCGACAGGGGATAATTCACCCCTCCACTTT. Its translation: CAWSRPTGDNSPLHF.

The CDR3 region is CASSQGTHRYEQYF. The DNA of the CDR3 is TGTGCCAGCAGCCAAGGGACTCACCGCTACGAGCAGTACTTC. This chain joins TRBV11-2 and TRBJ2-7, with D possibly TRBD2 on 6 matching bases. Trimming cost V 5 bases and J 3 bases, with 14 bases left between them. The CDR3 is made up of 14 amino acids. Per the germline V gene, CDR1 is SGHAT and CDR2 is FQNNGV.

The V and J genes are TRBV18 and TRBJ1-5, with D possibly being TRBD1 (6 bases). V gave up 4 bases and J gave up 7 bases, with 14 bases separating them. The CDR3 covers 14 residues. The germline CDR1 and CDR2 sequences are KGHSH and LQKENI. The chain's CDR3 is CASSRGGAEQPQHF. The DNA of the CDR3 is TGTGCCAGCTCACGCGGGGGGGCTGAACAGCCCCAGCATTTT.

This chain uses TRBV4-3 with TRBJ2-5; D is possibly TRBD1 or TRBD2 (6 bases each). The germline V gene encodes CDR1 LGHNA and CDR2 YSLEER. The V end lost 0 bases, the J end lost 5 bases, and 13 bases lay between the germline ends. The CDR3 sequence is 15 residues long. As DNA, the CDR3 is TGCGCCAGCAGCCAAGATCGGGGGCGCTGGGAGACCCAGTACTTC. Translated, it gives CASSQDRGRWETQYF.

The chain combines TRBV5-4 with TRBJ2-7, with D perhaps matching TRBD1 (6 bases). Germline loops: CDR1 SGHNT, CDR2 YYREEE (reference sequence). Trimming shortened V by 4 bases and J by 6 bases, and 20 bases separated the two germline ends. The CDR3 covers 15 residues. In DNA form, the CDR3 reads TGTGCCAGCAGCGTGAAACAGGGACGTTTTAGCGAGCAGTACTTC. As protein: CASSVKQGRFSEQYF.

The gene calls are TRBV19 and TRBJ1-1, with D possibly being TRBD1 (6 bases). CDR1 is LNHDA and CDR2 is SQIVND in the germline V gene (reference sequence). Trimming cost V 4 bases and J 0 bases, with 12 bases left between them. The CDR3 is 15 residues long. The CDR3 is CASSTEGGLNTEAFF. The CDR3 DNA is TGTGCCAGTAGTACGGAGGGGGGGCTGAACACTGAAGCTTTCTTT.